The table lists the clone carrying this T cell receptor beta chain with a few counts. Its target is not known. The V end was cut by 1 base, the J end by 5 bases, with 11 bases between. Per germline, CDR1 SGHVS and CDR2 FNYEAQ. The CDR3 totals 14 residues. This sample was included in a study of T cells after yellow fever vaccination. The wider study: SMART-Seq v4 Ultra Low Input served to prepare low-cell-number fractions. General study results and limits: Most clones from primary vaccination were detected again post-booster (almost 98% CD4, about 88% CD8).

MiXCR was run by TCRdb on the 5' RACE reads, yielding one entry per CDR3 protein. Of some 350,000 distinct CDR3 sequences in the sample, roughly 8.7% were seen once. The J gene is TRBJ1-2, the V gene TRBV7-6, with D maybe TRBD1 (6 bases). The TCR was taken from a man between 18 and 29 years old who received the YFV17D yellow fever vaccine. The material was PBMCs, obtained on the day of the first yellow fever vaccination. CDR3 protein: CASSLEEGGYGYTF. CDR3 coding DNA: TGTGCCAGCAGCTTAGAGGAAGGGGGATATGGCTACACCTTC.